This TCR beta chain was sequenced during a study of identical twins. Study outcomes and limitations: In drawing conclusions, the study used cross-sectional statistical analysis and did not follow the same donors.

This clonotype was seen only a few times. The antigen is undetermined. TCRdb redid the calling of the 5' RACE reads with MiXCR, one entry per CDR3 protein. The sample records around 340,000 distinct CDR3 sequences, 9% to 15% being singletons. This CDR3 is 13 amino acids long. CDR1 and CDR2 (germline): SNHLY, FYNNEI. Between the trimmed V and J ends, which lost 7 bases and 0 bases, there was a span of 9 bases. These data were also filed under a second study, of yellow fever vaccine responses in identical twins.

The clonotype was recovered from a woman aged 18-29 years in good health. V is TRBV2 and J is TRBJ1-1; tentative D call: TRBD1 (6 bases). Sequenced input: CD8+ T cells sorted from blood. CDR3 DNA: TGTGCCAGCAACGACAGGTTGAACACTGAAGCTTTCTTT. The encoded protein is CASNDRLNTEAFF.